This record concerns one T cell receptor (beta chain) sequence. The CDR3 is 15 amino acids. Trimming took 8 bases from V and 4 from J, leaving 21 bases between them. CDR1 and CDR2 from the germline V gene are MNHNY and SVGAGI (reference sequence). This sample was included in a study of blood T cell repertoires in COVID-19. Authors' methods: How many nucleated cells were present was estimated from reference gene primer amplification. Assay used: immunoSEQ multiplex PCR; TCRdb lists only in-frame clones, some missing. D and trimming were read from the DNA, whereas the V and J calls and clone size are those reported in that table. The sample shows 110,000 or so clones, around 82% of them seen only once.

V is TRBV6-6 and J is TRBJ2-7; D is perhaps TRBD2 (5 bases). The sequence was obtained from a human donor in a cohort sampled during active or convalescent COVID-19. Sequenced sample: peripheral blood. In nucleotides, the CDR3 is TGTGCCAGCGGGAGACCTGGGTCCGGAACTTACGAGCAGTACTTC. Protein: CASGRPGSGTYEQYF.